The 28 T cell receptor beta chains below were found in one sample sequenced in a study of T-cell reconstitution after alpha-beta-depleted transplantation in children. Using unique molecular identifiers, the investigators prepared the TCRbeta library. TCRdb reprocessed the PCR reads via MiXCR and lists one record per CDR3 protein. The table has 600,000 to 700,000 distinct CDR3 sequences, approximately 14% seen once. Sequencing was performed on PBMCs, taken before TCRalphabeta/CD19-depleted stem cell transplant. The receptors come from a girl between 2 and 10 years old with congenital amegakaryocytic thrombocytopenia, due to receive a stem cell transplant.

This clonotype was recorded at least ten times. The chain carries TRBV7-2 and TRBJ2-3; D gene ambiguous. V lost 3 bases to trimming and J lost 3 bases, with 7 bases between them. This CDR3 spans 13 amino acids. Germline loops: CDR1 SGHTA, CDR2 FQGNSA. In DNA form, the CDR3 reads TGTGCCAGCAGCTTGGGAAGGACAGATACGCAGTATTTT. Protein product: CASSLGRTDTQYF.

The chain recombines TRBV29-1 with TRBJ2-5; 9 positions agree with TRBD2. J gave up 3 bases and V 2 bases, and 13 bases lay outside the gene matches. The CDR3 has 17 residues. CDR1 and CDR2 (germline): SQVTM, ANQGSEA. The CDR3 DNA reads TGCAGCGTTGAAATGCTTGTGACTAGCGGACGGGAAGAGACCCAGTACTTC. Translated, it gives CSVEMLVTSGREETQYF.

J is TRBJ2-1 and V is TRBV24-1, with 10 bases identical to TRBD2. Per the germline V gene, CDR1 is KGHDR and CDR2 is SFDVKD. There are 15 residues in the CDR3. V gave up 4 bases and J gave up 9 bases; unmatched junction bases: 8. The CDR3, as DNA: TGTGCCACCAGTGACACTCTAGCGGGAGTTTCTGAGCAGTTCTTC. Translated, it gives CATSDTLAGVSEQFF.

This clonotype showed up just a few times. V is TRBV30 and J is TRBJ1-5, with D unclear. Trimming left V 1 base short and J 7 bases short, with 11 bases between. The CDR3 loop spans 13 amino acids. Germline V gene lookup returns CDR1 GTSNPN and CDR2 SVGIG (reference sequence). CDR3 sequence (DNA): TGTGCCTGGAGTGAAAAGAGGGAACAGCCCCAGCATTTT. This gives the protein CAWSEKREQPQHF.

In its sample, this clonotype was seen many times. The chain uses TRBV27 and TRBJ2-7; tentative D call: TRBD1 (6 bases). Trimming cost V 1 base and J 4 bases, with 14 bases left between them. Germline V lookup: CDR1 MNHEY, CDR2 SMNVEV (reference sequence). The CDR3 covers 15 residues. CDR3 amino acids: CASSLFPGEVYEQYF. CDR3 coding DNA: TGTGCCAGCAGTTTATTCCCAGGGGAAGTTTACGAGCAGTACTTC.

The chain combines TRBV19 with TRBJ2-2; D is perhaps TRBD1 or TRBD2 (5 bases each). This CDR3 contains 15 residues. V was pared by 6 bases and J by 3 bases, with 14 bases between. Germline V gives CDR1 LNHDA, CDR2 SQIVND (reference sequence). In DNA, the CDR3 is TGTGCCAGTAGAACGGGACCAGCGGACACCGGGGAGCTGTTTTTT. It encodes CASRTGPADTGELFF.

J is TRBJ2-1 and V is TRBV20-1, with 8 bases fitting TRBD2. With 6 bases clipped from V and 4 bases from J, the junction kept 11 bases outside the gene matches. This CDR3 has 15 amino acids. The germline V gene has CDR1 DFQATT and CDR2 SNEGSKA (reference sequence). The CDR3 nucleotides are TGCAGTGCCATGAAACCGGGACTAGTGTACAATGAGCAGTTCTTC. Protein product: CSAMKPGLVYNEQFF.

Only a few counts were recorded for this clonotype. The CDR3 DNA reads TGCGCCAGCAGCTTGGGTCAGGGGAACACAGATACGCAGTATTTT. This gives the protein CASSLGQGNTDTQYF. V gene TRBV5-1 combines with J gene TRBJ2-3; TRBD1 might be the D (6 bases). Germline V gene lookup returns CDR1 SGHRS and CDR2 YFSETQ. CDR3 length equals 15 residues. Trimming pared 0 bases from V and 2 bases from J, leaving 10 bases between.

V usage is TRBV27 and J usage is TRBJ2-1; TRBD2 agrees at 13 bases. The CDR3 is made up of 16 amino acids. CDR1 is MNHEY, CDR2 SMNVEV, per germline (reference sequence). The J segment lost 9 bases and the V segment lost 3 bases, leaving 8 bases of the junction unmatched. The chain's CDR3 is CASSLLLAGGWGEQFF. Here the CDR3 DNA reads TGTGCCAGCAGTTTGCTACTAGCGGGAGGGTGGGGTGAGCAGTTCTTC.

This clonotype was counted ten times or more. The rearrangement joins TRBV20-1 to TRBJ1-1, with no clear D. Germline V gene sequence: CDR1 DFQATT, CDR2 SNEGSKA (reference sequence). V was shortened by 3 bases and J by 4 bases, with 6 bases between the two germline ends. There are 11 residues in the CDR3. The CDR3 DNA reads as TGCAGTGCTAGGGATTTCACTGAAGCTTTCTTT. It is translated as CSARDFTEAFF.

The sample holds many counts of this clonotype. The chain carries TRBV29-1 and TRBJ2-1; 7 bases map to TRBD2. Germline CDR1 reads SQVTM; CDR2 reads ANQGSEA. The CDR3 is 16 residues long. V was clipped by 6 bases and J by 1 base; unmatched bases: 12. The chain's CDR3 is CSVNWASSGSYNEQFF. CDR3 sequence (DNA): TGCAGCGTAAACTGGGCCTCTAGCGGTTCCTACAATGAGCAGTTCTTC.

This clonotype was counted at least ten times. The rearrangement joins TRBV29-1 to TRBJ1-2, with D maybe TRBD1 (5 bases). The V and J ends lost 7 bases and 0 bases respectively, with 9 bases between them. The CDR3 extends over 12 amino acids. From germline, CDR1 is SQVTM and CDR2 ANQGSEA. The CDR3 DNA sequence: TGCAGCGCTATGACAGCTAACTATGGCTACACCTTC. As protein: CSAMTANYGYTF.

This clonotype came up many times. V and J are TRBV5-1 and TRBJ1-1, with D perhaps TRBD1 (5 bases). CDR3 length: 15 residues. The V end was cut by 2 bases, the J end by 2 bases, with 13 bases between. Germline lookup yields CDR1 SGHRS and CDR2 YFSETQ. For the CDR3, the DNA is TGCGCCAGCAGCTTCCGAGGGGCCGCAAACACTGAAGCTTTCTTT. It codes for CASSFRGAANTEAFF.

This clonotype was observed at least ten times. The CDR3: CATSDSEPGRIDTQYF. In DNA, the CDR3 is TGTGCCACCAGTGATTCTGAGCCCGGGAGAATAGATACGCAGTATTTT. The genes are TRBV24-1 and TRBJ2-3; weak D call: TRBD2 (6 bases). Trimming shortened V by 2 bases and J by 5 bases, and 16 bases separated the two germline ends. The CDR3 totals 16 residues. Germline V gene lookup returns CDR1 KGHDR and CDR2 SFDVKD.

In this sample, this clonotype turned up many times. The chain joins TRBV4-1 to TRBJ2-2, with TRBD2 as a possible D gene (6 bases). This CDR3 has 15 residues. Trimming removed 4 bases from V and 1 base from J, with 10 bases in between. Germline V gene sequence: CDR1 MGHRA, CDR2 YSYEKL. The CDR3 here is CASSRVAENTGELFF. The CDR3 DNA sequence: TGCGCCAGCAGCCGAGTAGCGGAGAACACCGGGGAGCTGTTTTTT.

The chain joins TRBV11-2 to TRBJ2-7; a weak D match, TRBD1 (5 bases). The V gene lost 1 base and the J gene lost 1 base, with 11 bases spanning the gap. The CDR3 totals 15 residues. Germline lookup yields CDR1 SGHAT and CDR2 FQNNGV. The CDR3 protein is CASSLGGGPSYEQYF. CDR3 DNA: TGTGCCAGCAGCTTAGGGGGCGGCCCTTCCTACGAGCAGTACTTC.

This clonotype occurred a few times. The chain employs TRBV27 and TRBJ2-3; D is ambiguous. Looked up from germline, CDR1 is MNHEY and CDR2 is SMNVEV (reference sequence). This CDR3 has 15 residues. The V and J ends lost 2 bases and 2 bases respectively, with 11 bases between them. The CDR3 DNA reads TGTGCCAGCAGTTTAGTATACGGGTACACAGATACGCAGTATTTT. It specifies CASSLVYGYTDTQYF.

The sample holds many counts of this clonotype. The chain links TRBV10-3 to TRBJ2-7; TRBD2 agrees at 10 bases. J was trimmed by 6 bases and V by 4 bases; bases with no gene match: 9. Germline CDR1 reads ENHRY; CDR2 reads SYGVKD. The CDR3 totals 15 residues. The CDR3 region is CAISVVSGRAGEQYF. The CDR3 DNA reads as TGTGCCATCAGTGTAGTGAGCGGGAGGGCCGGCGAGCAGTACTTC.

The rearrangement links TRBV7-9 to TRBJ1-6; no reliable D call. Germline values: CDR1 SEHNR, CDR2 FQNEAQ (reference sequence). The V end lost 1 base, the J end lost 9 bases, and 10 bases lay between the germline ends. This CDR3 has 14 amino acids. The CDR3 reads CASSLEVRASPLHF. Here the CDR3 DNA reads TGTGCCAGCAGCTTAGAGGTCAGAGCTTCACCCCTCCACTTT.

This clonotype was seen repeatedly, ten times or more. The V gene is TRBV5-1, the J gene TRBJ2-2; tentatively, D is TRBD2 (6 bases). V was shortened by 0 bases and J by 6 bases, with 12 bases between the two germline ends. The CDR3 sequence is 15 residues long. Looked up from germline, CDR1 is SGHRS and CDR2 is YFSETQ. For the CDR3, the DNA is TGCGCCAGCAGCTTGGAAGGTCTAGCGCCCGGGGAGCTGTTTTTT. The encoded protein is CASSLEGLAPGELFF.

Many counts were recorded for this clonotype. The genes are TRBV20-1 and TRBJ2-2, with D perhaps TRBD2 (5 bases). Germline V lookup: CDR1 DFQATT, CDR2 SNEGSKA (reference sequence). This CDR3 region has 15 residues. Trimming shortened V by 0 bases and J by 1 base, and 9 bases separated the two germline ends. The CDR3 is CSARDPGLNTGELFF. The DNA of the CDR3 is TGCAGTGCTAGAGATCCGGGGTTGAACACCGGGGAGCTGTTTTTT.

J is TRBJ2-1 and V is TRBV20-1; weak D call: TRBD1 (5 bases). The V end lost 1 base, the J end lost 0 bases, and 25 bases lay between the germline ends. The CDR3 length is 20 residues. Germline CDR1 is DFQATT and CDR2 is SNEGSKA (reference sequence). The CDR3 loop is CSARVEPRVGVPSSYNEQFF. The DNA for the CDR3 is TGCAGTGCTAGAGTAGAACCCAGGGTGGGCGTCCCGAGCTCCTACAATGAGCAGTTCTTC.

This clonotype was counted only a few times. The chain has TRBV20-1 and TRBJ2-1; TRBD1 matches 7 bases. CDR1 and CDR2 from the germline V gene are DFQATT and SNEGSKA (reference sequence). The CDR3 is made up of 13 amino acids. V gave up 4 bases and J gave up 9 bases; unmatched junction bases: 9. CDR3 sequence: CSANRDRWGEQFF. The DNA of the CDR3 is TGCAGTGCTAATAGGGACAGATGGGGTGAGCAGTTCTTC.

The V and J genes are TRBV4-2 and TRBJ1-3; 9 positions match TRBD1. In germline, CDR1 is LGHNA, CDR2 YNFKEQ. CDR3 length: 16 residues. Trimming removed 2 bases from V and 0 bases from J; junction bases left unmatched: 2. The CDR3 here is CASSQTDRGSGNTIYF. The CDR3 DNA reads TGTGCCAGCAGCCAAACGGACAGGGGCTCTGGAAACACCATATATTTT.

This clonotype was found many times. The chain is built from TRBV29-1 and TRBJ2-7; TRBD1 might be the D (5 bases). V lost 1 base, J lost 0 bases, and 16 bases lay in between. There are 16 residues in the CDR3. CDR1 and CDR2 from the germline V gene are SQVTM and ANQGSEA. In DNA, the CDR3 is TGCAGCGTTGAAGGGAAGACAAAGGGGCCCTCCTACGAGCAGTACTTC. This encodes CSVEGKTKGPSYEQYF.

This clonotype was seen at least ten times. This sequence joins TRBV27 and TRBJ2-1; a weak D match, TRBD2 (5 bases). Deletions cut 3 bases from V and 0 bases from J, with 15 bases between. In germline, CDR1 is MNHEY, CDR2 SMNVEV (reference sequence). This CDR3 comprises 17 residues. CDR3 in DNA: TGTGCCAGCAGTTTCCGGACTGGCTGGGGCTCCTACAATGAGCAGTTCTTC. Translated: CASSFRTGWGSYNEQFF.

This clonotype was recorded many times. The rearrangement links TRBV5-1 to TRBJ2-3; a possible D gene is TRBD2 (5 bases). The CDR3 runs to 15 residues. Germline assignment: CDR1 SGHRS and CDR2 YFSETQ. Between the trimmed V and J ends, which lost 4 bases and 0 bases, there was a span of 12 bases. The CDR3 DNA is TGCGCCAGCAGCCCCGCGGGTGCTAGCACAGATACGCAGTATTTT. Protein product: CASSPAGASTDTQYF.

This clonotype was counted a few times. The J gene is TRBJ2-5, the V gene TRBV20-1; D remains ambiguous. The V gene lost 0 bases and the J gene lost 0 bases, with 11 bases spanning the gap. Germline CDR1 DFQATT, CDR2 SNEGSKA (reference sequence). The CDR3 covers 15 residues. CDR3 bases: TGCAGTGCTAGAGATGGCAGTGGAAACCAAGAGACCCAGTACTTC. It codes for CSARDGSGNQETQYF.